This TCR beta chain originates from a study of blood T cell repertoires in COVID-19. Study background: COVID-19 samples, acute and convalescent, were from the United States, Italy and Spain. PBMCs, B-cell-depleted T cells, or T cells were the source of the cDNA or gDNA that made up the material.

CDR1 is MNHEY and CDR2 is SVGEGT in the germline V gene. Trimming removed 4 bases from V and 2 bases from J; junction bases left unmatched: 18. The CDR3 length is 19 residues. This clone was found once. Original processing methods: Reference gene primers were amplified, and this amplification served to estimate nucleated cell counts. The table came from immunoSEQ multiplex PCR; TCRdb's copy has only in-frame clones and leaves some out. That table is the source of V, J and clone size, and D and trimming were worked out from the DNA. The sample contains nearly 55,000 clones, 86% of which appear only once.

The TCR comes from an older man with active COVID-19. J is TRBJ2-3 and V is TRBV6-2 or TRBV6-3, with 7 nucleotides matching TRBD1. The source material was peripheral blood. CDR3 amino acids: CASSSPNRGQDGNTDTQYF. As DNA, the CDR3 is TGTGCCAGCAGTTCCCCGAATAGAGGACAGGACGGTAACACAGATACGCAGTATTTT.